The sequence of this T cell receptor (beta chain) was determined in a study of neoadjuvant anti-PD-1 for oral cavity cancer. Study-level information: Patients without progression received a fourth nivolumab dose around day 43, then surgical resection on days 50-56.

Method: immunoSEQ multiplex PCR; TCRdb's copy keeps in-frame clones and lacks some. The table lists 70,000 to 95,000 clones, about 80% of them singletons. The CDR3 contains 16 residues. The germline gives CDR1 SGDLS, CDR2 YYNGEE. The V gene end was trimmed by 0 bases and the J gene end by 2 bases; junction bases not matched to a gene: 4. The input for sequencing was PBMCs, taken before nivolumab (anti-PD-1) treatment. This clonotype was obtained from a person aged 35-79 years with oral cavity squamous cell carcinoma. V and J are TRBV9 and TRBJ2-3, with 9 positions matching TRBD2. The CDR3 bases are TGTGCCAGCAGCGTAGGGACTAGCGACTACACAGATACGCAGTATTTT. This codes for CASSVGTSDYTDTQYF.